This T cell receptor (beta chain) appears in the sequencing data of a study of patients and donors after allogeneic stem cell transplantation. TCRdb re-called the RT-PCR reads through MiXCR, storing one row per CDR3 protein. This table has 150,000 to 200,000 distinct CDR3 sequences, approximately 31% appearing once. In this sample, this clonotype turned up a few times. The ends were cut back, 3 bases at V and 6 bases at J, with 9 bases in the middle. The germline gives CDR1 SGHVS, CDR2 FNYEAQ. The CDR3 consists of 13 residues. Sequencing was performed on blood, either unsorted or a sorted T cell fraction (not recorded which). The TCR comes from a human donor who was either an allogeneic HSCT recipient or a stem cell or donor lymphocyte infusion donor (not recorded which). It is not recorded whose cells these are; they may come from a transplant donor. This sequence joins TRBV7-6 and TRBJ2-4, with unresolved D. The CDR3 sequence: CASSLGFRNIQYF. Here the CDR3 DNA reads TGTGCCAGCAGCTTGGGCTTTCGAAACATTCAGTACTTC.